The clone carrying this T cell receptor beta chain came up many times. These data are taken from a study of T cell repertoires in cytomegalovirus infection. TCRdb reanalysed the reads using MiXCR and keeps one entry per CDR3 protein. The table records 450,000 to 550,000 distinct CDR3 sequences, 16% of them present only once. The CDR3 has 14 amino acids. Deletions cut 3 bases from V and 0 bases from J, with 8 bases between. The sample taken for sequencing was CD8+ T cells from PBMCs. The sequence was collected from a human donor in good health (CMV status not recorded). Some clones in this sample may be carry-over from other donors' samples. The gene calls are TRBV12-3 or TRBV12-4 and TRBJ1-1, with D uncertain. The CDR3: CASSFRSMNTEAFF. As DNA, the CDR3 is TGTGCCAGCAGTTTCAGGAGCATGAACACTGAAGCTTTCTTT.